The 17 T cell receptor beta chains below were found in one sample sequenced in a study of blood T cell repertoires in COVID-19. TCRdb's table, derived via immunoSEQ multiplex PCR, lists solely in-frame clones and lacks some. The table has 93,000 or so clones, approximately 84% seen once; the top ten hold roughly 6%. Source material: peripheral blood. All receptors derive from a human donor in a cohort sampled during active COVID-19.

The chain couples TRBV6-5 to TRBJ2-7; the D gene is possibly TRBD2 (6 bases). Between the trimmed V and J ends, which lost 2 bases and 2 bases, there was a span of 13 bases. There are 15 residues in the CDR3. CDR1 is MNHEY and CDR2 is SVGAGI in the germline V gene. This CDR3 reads CASSYLQGGAYEQYF. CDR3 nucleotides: TGTGCCAGCAGTTACCTCCAGGGAGGCGCCTACGAGCAGTACTTC.

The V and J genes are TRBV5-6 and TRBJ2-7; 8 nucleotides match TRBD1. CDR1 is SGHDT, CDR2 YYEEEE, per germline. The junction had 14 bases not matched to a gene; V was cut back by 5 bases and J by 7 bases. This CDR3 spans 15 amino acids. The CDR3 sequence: CASSSIDRGAREQYF. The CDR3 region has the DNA TGTGCCAGCAGTTCAATCGACAGGGGAGCTCGGGAGCAGTACTTC. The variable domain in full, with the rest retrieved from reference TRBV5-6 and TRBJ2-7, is DAGVTQSPTHLIKTRGQQVTLRCSPKSGHDTVSWYQQALGQGPQFIFQYYEEEERQRGNFPDRFSGHQFPNYSSELNVNALLLGDSALYLCASSSIDRGAREQYFGPGTRLTVT.

CDR3 sequence (DNA): TGCGCCAGCAGCTTGGAGGGGGTGCCCCTCCACTTT. As protein: CASSLEGVPLHF. V usage is TRBV5-1 and J usage is TRBJ1-6; D may be TRBD1 (6 bases). Trimming took off 0 bases at V and 13 bases at J, with 8 bases between the two ends. Germline CDR1 and CDR2: SGHRS and YFSETQ. The CDR3 is made up of 12 amino acids.

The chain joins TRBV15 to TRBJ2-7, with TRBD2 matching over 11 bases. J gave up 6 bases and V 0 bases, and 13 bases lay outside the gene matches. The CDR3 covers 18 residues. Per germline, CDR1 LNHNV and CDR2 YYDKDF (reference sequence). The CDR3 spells CATSREGLAGGRLGEQYF. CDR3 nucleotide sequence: TGTGCCACCAGCAGAGAGGGCCTAGCGGGAGGAAGACTGGGCGAGCAGTACTTC.

The CDR3 protein is CASSIGGFYTGELFF. In DNA form, the CDR3 reads TGTGCCAGTAGTATAGGCGGGTTCTACACCGGGGAGCTGTTTTTT. V and J are TRBV19 and TRBJ2-2; TRBD2 is a possible D gene (5 bases). Trimming left V 1 base short and J 3 bases short, with 9 bases between. Germline-derived CDR1 and CDR2 are LNHDA and SQIVND (reference sequence). CDR3 length: 15 amino acids.

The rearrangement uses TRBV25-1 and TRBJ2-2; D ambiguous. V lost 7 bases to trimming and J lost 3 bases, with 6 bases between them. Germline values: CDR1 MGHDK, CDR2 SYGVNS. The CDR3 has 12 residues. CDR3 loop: CASISHTGELFF. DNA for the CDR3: TGTGCCAGCATCTCTCACACCGGGGAGCTGTTTTTT. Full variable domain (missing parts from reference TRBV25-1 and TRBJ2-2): EADIYQTPRYLVIGTGKKITLECSQTMGHDKMYWYQQDPGMELHLIHYSYGVNSTEKGDLSSESTVSRIRTEHFPLTLESARPSHTSQYLCASISHTGELFFGEGSRLTVL.

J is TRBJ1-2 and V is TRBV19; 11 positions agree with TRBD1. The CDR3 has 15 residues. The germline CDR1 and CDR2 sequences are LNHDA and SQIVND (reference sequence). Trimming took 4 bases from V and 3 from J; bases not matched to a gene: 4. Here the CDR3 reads CASSTPGQGDYGYTF. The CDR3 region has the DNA TGTGCCAGTAGTACGCCGGGACAGGGGGACTATGGCTACACCTTC.

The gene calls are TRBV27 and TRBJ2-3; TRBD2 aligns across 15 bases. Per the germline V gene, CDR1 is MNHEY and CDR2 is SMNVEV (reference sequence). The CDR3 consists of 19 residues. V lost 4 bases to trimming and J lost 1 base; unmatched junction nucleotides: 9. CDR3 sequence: CASSSWGLAGGLGTDTQYF. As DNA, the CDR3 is TGTGCCAGCAGTTCCTGGGGACTAGCGGGGGGCCTAGGCACAGATACGCAGTATTTT.

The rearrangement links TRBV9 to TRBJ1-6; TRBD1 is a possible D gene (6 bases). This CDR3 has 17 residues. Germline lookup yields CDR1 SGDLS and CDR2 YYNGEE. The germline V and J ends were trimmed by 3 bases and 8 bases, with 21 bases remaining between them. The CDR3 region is CASSAWTAEQGYSPLHF. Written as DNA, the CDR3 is TGTGCCAGCAGCGCCTGGACAGCCGAACAGGGTTATTCACCCCTCCACTTT.

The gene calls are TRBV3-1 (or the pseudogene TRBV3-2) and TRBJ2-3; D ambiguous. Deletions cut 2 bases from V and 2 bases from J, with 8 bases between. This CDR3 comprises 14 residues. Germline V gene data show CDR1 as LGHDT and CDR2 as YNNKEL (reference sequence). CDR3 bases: TGTGCCAGCAGCCAACTCGCGGCCACAGATACGCAGTATTTT. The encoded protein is CASSQLAATDTQYF.

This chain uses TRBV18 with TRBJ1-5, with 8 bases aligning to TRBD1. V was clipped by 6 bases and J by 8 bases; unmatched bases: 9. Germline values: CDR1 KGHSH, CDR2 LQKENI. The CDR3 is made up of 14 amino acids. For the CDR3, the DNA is TGTGCCAGCTCCCCGGACAGGGACCTGGAGCCCCAGCATTTT. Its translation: CASSPDRDLEPQHF. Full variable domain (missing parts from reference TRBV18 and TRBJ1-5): NAGVMQNPRHLVRRRGQEARLRCSPMKGHSHVYWYRQLPEEGLKFMVYLQKENIIDESGMPKERFSAEFPKEGPSILRIQQVVRGDSAAYFCASSPDRDLEPQHFGDGTRLSIL.

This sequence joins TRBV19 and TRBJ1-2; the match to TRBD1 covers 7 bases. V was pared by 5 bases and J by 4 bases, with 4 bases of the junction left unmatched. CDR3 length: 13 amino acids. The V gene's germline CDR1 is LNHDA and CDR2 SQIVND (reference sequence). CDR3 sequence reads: CASSSTGSYGYTF. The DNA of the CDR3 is TGTGCCAGTAGTTCGACAGGGAGCTATGGCTACACCTTC.

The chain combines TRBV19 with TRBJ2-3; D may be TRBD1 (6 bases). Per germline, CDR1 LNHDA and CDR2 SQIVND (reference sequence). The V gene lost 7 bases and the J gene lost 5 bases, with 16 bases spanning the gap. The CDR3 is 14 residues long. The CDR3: CASKGGGVGDTQYF. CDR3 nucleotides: TGTGCCAGTAAAGGTGGGGGCGTGGGAGATACGCAGTATTTT.

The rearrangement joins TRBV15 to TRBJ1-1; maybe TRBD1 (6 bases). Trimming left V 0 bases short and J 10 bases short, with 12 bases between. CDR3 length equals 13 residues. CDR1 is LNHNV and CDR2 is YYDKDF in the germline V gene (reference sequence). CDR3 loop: CATSRDLEDRAFF. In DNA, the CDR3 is TGTGCCACCAGCAGAGATCTTGAGGACAGAGCTTTCTTT.

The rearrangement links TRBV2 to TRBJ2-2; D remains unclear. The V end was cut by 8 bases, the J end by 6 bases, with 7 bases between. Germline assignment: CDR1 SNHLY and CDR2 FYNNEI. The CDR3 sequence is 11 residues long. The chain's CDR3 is CASGPAGELFF. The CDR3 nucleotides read TGTGCCAGCGGGCCGGCCGGGGAGCTGTTTTTT.

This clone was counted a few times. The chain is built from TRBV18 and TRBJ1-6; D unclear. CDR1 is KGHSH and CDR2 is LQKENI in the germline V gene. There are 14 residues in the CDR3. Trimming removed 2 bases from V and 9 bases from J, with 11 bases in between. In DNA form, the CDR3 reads TGTGCCAGCTCACCAGATTGGGCGAGTTCACCCCTCCACTTT. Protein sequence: CASSPDWASSPLHF.

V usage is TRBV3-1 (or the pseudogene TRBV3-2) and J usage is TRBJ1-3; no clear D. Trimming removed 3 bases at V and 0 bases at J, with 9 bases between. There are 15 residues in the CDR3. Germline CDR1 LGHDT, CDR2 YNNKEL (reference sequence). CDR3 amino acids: CASSHNGDSGNTIYF. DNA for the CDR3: TGTGCCAGCAGCCACAATGGAGACTCTGGAAACACCATATATTTT.